This T cell receptor (beta chain) was recovered during a study of blood T cell repertoires in COVID-19. Generated by immunoSEQ multiplex PCR, the TCRdb table keeps only in-frame clones and is missing some. The sample yields hundreds of thousands of clones, about 90% seen once. The J segment lost 0 bases and the V segment lost 0 bases, leaving 13 bases of the junction unmatched. Germline loops: CDR1 MNHEY, CDR2 SVGEGT. The CDR3 is made up of 20 amino acids. The source is a woman in her thirties with acute COVID-19. The chain links TRBV6-2 or TRBV6-3 to TRBJ1-1, with 10 bases lining up with TRBD1. Input material: PBMCs or T cells enriched from blood (not recorded which). The CDR3 nucleotides read TGTGCCAGCAGTTACTCCCATATGGGACAGGGGATGTCACTGAACACTGAAGCTTTCTTT. This codes for CASSYSHMGQGMSLNTEAFF.